This T cell receptor (beta chain) was observed in a study of blood T cell repertoires in COVID-19. Background on the study: PBMCs, B-cell-depleted T cells, or T cells provided the cDNA or gDNA that made up the material.

The repertoire was sequenced with immunoSEQ multiplex PCR; TCRdb's copy has only in-frame clones and lacks some. The sample lists over 200,000 clones; about 91% were seen once. The V end lost 6 bases, the J end lost 3 bases, and 12 bases lay between the germline ends. The CDR3 loop spans 13 amino acids. The source of this sequence is a man aged 18 to 29 with active or convalescent COVID-19. The source material was peripheral blood. The chain has TRBV12-3 or TRBV12-4 and TRBJ2-7, with a tentative D call TRBD1 (5 bases). The CDR3 sequence: CASSKTGHYEQYF. The DNA for the CDR3 is TGTGCCAGCAGCAAAACAGGTCACTACGAGCAGTACTTC.